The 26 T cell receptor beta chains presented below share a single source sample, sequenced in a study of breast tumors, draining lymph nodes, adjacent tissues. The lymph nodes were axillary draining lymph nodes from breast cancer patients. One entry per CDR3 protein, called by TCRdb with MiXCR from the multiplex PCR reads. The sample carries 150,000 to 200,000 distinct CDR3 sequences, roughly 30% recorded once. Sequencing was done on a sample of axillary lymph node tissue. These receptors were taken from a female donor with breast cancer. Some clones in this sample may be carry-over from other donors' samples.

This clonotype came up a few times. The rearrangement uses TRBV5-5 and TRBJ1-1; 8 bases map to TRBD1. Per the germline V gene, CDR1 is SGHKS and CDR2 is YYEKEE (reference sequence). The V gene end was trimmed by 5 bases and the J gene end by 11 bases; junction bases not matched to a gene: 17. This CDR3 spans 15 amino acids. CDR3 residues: CASRLALDWTGTAFF. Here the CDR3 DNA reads TGTGCCAGCAGGCTTGCCCTCGACTGGACAGGGACTGCTTTCTTT. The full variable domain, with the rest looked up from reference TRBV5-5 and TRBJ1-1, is DAGVTQSPTHLIKTRGQQVTLRCSPISGHKSVSWYQQVLGQGPQFIFQYYEKEERGRGNFPDRFSARQFPNYSSELNVNALLLGDSALYLCASRLALDWTGTAFFGQGTRLTVV.

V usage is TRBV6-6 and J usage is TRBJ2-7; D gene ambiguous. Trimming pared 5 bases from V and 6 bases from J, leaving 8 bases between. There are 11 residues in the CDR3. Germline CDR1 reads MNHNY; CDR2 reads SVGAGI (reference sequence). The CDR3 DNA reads TGTGCCAGCAGTCACTTGCGCGAGCAGTACTTC. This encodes CASSHLREQYF.

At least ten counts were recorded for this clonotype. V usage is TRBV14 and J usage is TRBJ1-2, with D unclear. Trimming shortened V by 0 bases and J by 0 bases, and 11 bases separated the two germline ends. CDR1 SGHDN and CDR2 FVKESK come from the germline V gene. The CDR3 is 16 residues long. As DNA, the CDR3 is TGTGCCAGCAGCCAAGAAGGGATGATAGCTAACTATGGCTACACCTTC. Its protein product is CASSQEGMIANYGYTF. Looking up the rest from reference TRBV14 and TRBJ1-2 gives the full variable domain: EAGVTQFPSHSVIEKGQTVTLRCDPISGHDNLYWYRRVMGKEIKFLLHFVKESKQDESGMPNNRFLAERTGGTYSTLKVQPAELEDSGVYFCASSQEGMIANYGYTFGSGTRLTVV.

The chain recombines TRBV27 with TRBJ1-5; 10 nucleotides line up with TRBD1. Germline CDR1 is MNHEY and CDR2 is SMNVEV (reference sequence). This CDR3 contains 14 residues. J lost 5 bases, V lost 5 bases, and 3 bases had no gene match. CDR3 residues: CASSRDRGDQPQHF. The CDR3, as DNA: TGTGCCAGCAGTAGGGACAGGGGCGATCAGCCCCAGCATTTT.

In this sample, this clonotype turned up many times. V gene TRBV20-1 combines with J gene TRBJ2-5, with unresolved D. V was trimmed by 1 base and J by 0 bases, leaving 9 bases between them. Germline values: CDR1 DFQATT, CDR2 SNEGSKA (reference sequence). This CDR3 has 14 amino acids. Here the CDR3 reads CSARGPTYQETQYF. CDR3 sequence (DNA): TGCAGTGCTAGAGGGCCCACCTACCAAGAGACCCAGTACTTC.

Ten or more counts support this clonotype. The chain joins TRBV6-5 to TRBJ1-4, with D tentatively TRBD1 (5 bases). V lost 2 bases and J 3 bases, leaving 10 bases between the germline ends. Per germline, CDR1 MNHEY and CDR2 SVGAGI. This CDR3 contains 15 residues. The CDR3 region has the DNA TGTGCCAGCAGTTACGGGGCCATCGCTAATGAAAAACTGTTTTTT. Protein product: CASSYGAIANEKLFF.

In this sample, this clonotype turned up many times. CDR3 sequence (DNA): TGCGCCAGCAGTGATTTGGCAGGGGGCTACGAGCAGTACTTC. Its protein is CASSDLAGGYEQYF. This sequence joins TRBV10-2 and TRBJ2-7; 7 bases match TRBD1. V gave up 3 bases and J gave up 3 bases; unmatched junction bases: 5. Germline loops: CDR1 WSHSY, CDR2 SAAADI. The CDR3 sequence is 14 residues long.

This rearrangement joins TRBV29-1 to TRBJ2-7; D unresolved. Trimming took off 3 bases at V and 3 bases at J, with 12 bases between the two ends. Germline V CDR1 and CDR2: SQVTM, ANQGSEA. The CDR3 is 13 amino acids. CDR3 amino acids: CSVEVGKRYEQYF. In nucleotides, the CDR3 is TGCAGCGTTGAGGTTGGAAAGCGCTACGAGCAGTACTTC.

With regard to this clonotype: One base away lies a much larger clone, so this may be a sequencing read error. As DNA, the CDR3 is TGTGCCAGTGGTATCAACGGGGGTGATGAGCAGTTCTTC. Translated: CASGINGGDEQFF. This sequence joins TRBV19 and TRBJ2-1, with D perhaps TRBD2 (6 bases). This CDR3 has 13 amino acids. CDR1 is LNHDA and CDR2 is SQIVND in the germline V gene (reference sequence).

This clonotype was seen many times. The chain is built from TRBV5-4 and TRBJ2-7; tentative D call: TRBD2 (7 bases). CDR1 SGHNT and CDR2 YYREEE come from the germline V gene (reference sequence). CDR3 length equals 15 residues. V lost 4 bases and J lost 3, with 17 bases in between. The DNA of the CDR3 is TGTGCCAGCAGCCCCCCGGGGAGGGGGGGCTACGAGCAGTACTTC. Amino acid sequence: CASSPPGRGGYEQYF.

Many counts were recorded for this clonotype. In DNA form, the CDR3 reads TGTGCCAGCAGTTTACGGAGGGGAATTTTGGAGCAGTACTTC. It encodes CASSLRRGILEQYF. V usage is TRBV12-3 or TRBV12-4 and J usage is TRBJ2-7, with D tentatively TRBD2 (6 bases). The CDR3 runs to 14 residues. Trimming removed 2 bases at V and 7 bases at J, with 15 bases between.

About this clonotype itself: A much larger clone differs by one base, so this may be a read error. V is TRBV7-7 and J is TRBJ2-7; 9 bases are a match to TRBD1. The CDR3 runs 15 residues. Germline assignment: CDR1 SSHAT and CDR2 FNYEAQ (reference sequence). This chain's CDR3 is CASSLALGQGYEQHF. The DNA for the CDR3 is TGTGCTAGCAGCTTAGCCCTGGGACAGGGATACGAGCAGCACTTC.

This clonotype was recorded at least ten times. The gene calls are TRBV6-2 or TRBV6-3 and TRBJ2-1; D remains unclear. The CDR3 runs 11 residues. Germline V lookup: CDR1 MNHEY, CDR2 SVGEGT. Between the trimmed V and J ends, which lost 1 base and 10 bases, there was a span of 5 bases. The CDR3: CASSYYWEQFF. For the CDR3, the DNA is TGTGCCAGCAGTTACTATTGGGAGCAGTTCTTC.

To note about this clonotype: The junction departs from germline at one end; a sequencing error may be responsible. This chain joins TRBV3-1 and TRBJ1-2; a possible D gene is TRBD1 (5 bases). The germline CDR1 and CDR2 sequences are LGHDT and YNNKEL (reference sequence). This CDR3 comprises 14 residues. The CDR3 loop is CASSQEVGGTGYTF. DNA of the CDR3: TGCGCCAGCAGCCAAGAGGTCGGGGGGACGGGCTACACCTTC. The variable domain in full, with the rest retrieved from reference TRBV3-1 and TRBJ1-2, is DTAVSQTPKYLVTQMGNDKSIKCEQNLGHDTMYWYKQDSKKFLKIMFSYNNKELIINETVPNRFSPKSPDKAHLNLHINSLELGDSAVYFCASSQEVGGTGYTFGSGTRLTVV.

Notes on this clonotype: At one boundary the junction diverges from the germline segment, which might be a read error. This chain's CDR3 is CASGYSGQGVLKGYTF. The CDR3 bases are TGTGCCAGCGGTTACTCGGGACAGGGAGTTTTAAAAGGCTACACCTTC. The rearrangement uses TRBV6-2 or TRBV6-3 and TRBJ1-2; 9 bases map to TRBD1. The CDR3 covers 16 residues. Per germline, CDR1 MNHEY and CDR2 SVGEGT.

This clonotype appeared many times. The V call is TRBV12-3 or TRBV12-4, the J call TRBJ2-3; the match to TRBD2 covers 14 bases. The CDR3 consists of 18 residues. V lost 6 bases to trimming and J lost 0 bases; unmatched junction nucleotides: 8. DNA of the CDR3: TGTGCCAGCAGAGGGACTAGCGGGGGTCGGACTAGCACAGATACGCAGTATTTT. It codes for CASRGTSGGRTSTDTQYF.

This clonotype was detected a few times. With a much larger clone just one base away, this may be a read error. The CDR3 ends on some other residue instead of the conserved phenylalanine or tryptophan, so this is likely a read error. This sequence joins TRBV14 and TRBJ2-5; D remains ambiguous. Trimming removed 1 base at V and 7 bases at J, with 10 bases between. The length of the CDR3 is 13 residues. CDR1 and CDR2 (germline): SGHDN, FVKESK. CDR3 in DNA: TGTGCCAGCAGCCAAGTGCTCTCAGGGACCCAGTACTCC. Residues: CASSQVLSGTQYS.

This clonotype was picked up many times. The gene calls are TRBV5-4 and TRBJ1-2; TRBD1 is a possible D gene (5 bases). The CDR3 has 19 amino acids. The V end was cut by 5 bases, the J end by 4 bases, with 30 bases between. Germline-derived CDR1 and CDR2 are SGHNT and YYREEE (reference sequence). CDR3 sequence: CASRAIGRQGPEGTYGYTF. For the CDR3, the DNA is TGTGCCAGCAGAGCAATTGGGAGGCAGGGCCCCGAGGGGACCTATGGCTACACCTTC. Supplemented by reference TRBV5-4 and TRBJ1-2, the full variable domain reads ETGVTQSPTHLIKTRGQQVTLRCSSQSGHNTVSWYQQALGQGPQFIFQYYREEENGRGNFPPRFSGLQFPNYSSELNVNALELDDSALYLCASRAIGRQGPEGTYGYTFGSGTRLTVV.

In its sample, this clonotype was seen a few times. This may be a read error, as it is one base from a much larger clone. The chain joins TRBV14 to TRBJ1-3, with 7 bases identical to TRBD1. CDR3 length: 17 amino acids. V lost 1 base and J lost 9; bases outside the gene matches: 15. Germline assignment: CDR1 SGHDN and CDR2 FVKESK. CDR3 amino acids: CASSQVLGQAEGATIYF. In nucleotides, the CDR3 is TGTGCCAGCAGCCAAGTTTTGGGACAAGCAGAGGGGGCCACCATATATTTT. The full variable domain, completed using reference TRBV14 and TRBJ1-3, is EAGVTQFPSHSVIEKGQTVTLRCDPISGHDNLYWYRRVMGKEIKFLLHFVKESKQDESGMPNNRFLAERTGGTYSTLKVQPAELEDSGVYFCASSQVLGQAEGATIYFGEGSWLTVV.

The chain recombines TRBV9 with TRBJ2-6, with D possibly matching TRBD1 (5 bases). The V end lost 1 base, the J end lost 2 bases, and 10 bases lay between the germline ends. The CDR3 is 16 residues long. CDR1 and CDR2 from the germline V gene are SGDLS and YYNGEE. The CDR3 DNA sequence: TGTGCCAGCAGCGTAACATGGGGCACTGGGGCCAACGTCCTGACTTTC. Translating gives CASSVTWGTGANVLTF.

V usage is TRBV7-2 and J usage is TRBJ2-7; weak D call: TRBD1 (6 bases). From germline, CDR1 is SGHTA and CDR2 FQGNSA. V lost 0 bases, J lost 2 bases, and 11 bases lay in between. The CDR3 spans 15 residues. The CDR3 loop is CASSLAPGTTYEQYF. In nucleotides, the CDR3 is TGTGCCAGCAGCTTAGCCCCCGGGACAACCTACGAGCAGTACTTC.

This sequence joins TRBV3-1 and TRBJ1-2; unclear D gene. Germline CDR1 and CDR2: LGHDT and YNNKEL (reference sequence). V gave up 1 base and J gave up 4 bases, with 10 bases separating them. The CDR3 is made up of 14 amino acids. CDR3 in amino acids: CASSQGPGTYGYTF. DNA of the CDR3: TGTGCCAGCAGCCAAGGTCCCGGAACCTATGGCTACACCTTC.

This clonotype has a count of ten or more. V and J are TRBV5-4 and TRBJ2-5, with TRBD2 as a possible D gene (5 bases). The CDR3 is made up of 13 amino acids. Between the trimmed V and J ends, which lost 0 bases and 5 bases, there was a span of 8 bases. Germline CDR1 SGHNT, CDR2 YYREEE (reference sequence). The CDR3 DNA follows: TGTGCCAGCAGCTTGGAGGGCGGGGAGACCCAGTACTTC. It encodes CASSLEGGETQYF.

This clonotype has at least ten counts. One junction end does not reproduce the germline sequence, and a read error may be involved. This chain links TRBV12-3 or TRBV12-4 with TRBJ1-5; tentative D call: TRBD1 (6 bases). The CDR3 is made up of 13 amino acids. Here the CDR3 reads CASSFDRNQPQHF. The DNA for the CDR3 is TGCGCCAGCAGCTTCGACAGGAATCAGCCCCAGCATTTT.

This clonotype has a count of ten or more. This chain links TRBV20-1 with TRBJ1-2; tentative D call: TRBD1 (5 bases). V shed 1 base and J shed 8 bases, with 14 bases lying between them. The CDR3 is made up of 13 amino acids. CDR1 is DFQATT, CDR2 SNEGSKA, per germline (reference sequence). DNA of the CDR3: TGCAGTGCTAGAGTGGAGGGGCAGGGAGGCTACACCTTC. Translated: CSARVEGQGGYTF.

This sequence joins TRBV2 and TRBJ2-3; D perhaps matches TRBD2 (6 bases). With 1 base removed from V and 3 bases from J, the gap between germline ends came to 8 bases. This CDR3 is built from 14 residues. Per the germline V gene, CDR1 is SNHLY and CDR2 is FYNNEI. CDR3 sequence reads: CASSEGGTTDTQYF. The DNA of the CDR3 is TGTGCCAGCAGTGAAGGTGGGACTACAGATACGCAGTATTTT.